This TCR beta chain was identified during a study of cytotoxic CD8 clonotypes in ibrutinib-treated CLL. Study-level information: Patient counts were around 10 relapsed/refractory, more than 14 treatment-naive and some 17 IGHV unmutated. Study-level results: Under treatment, the uncommon public clonotypes either contracted or remained stable.

Target depth was 1 in 200,000 to 1 in 1 million T cells, about 10x per clonotype. Generated by immunoSEQ multiplex PCR, the TCRdb table keeps only in-frame clones and is missing some. The table records 50,000 to 70,000 clones, roughly 54% of them present only once. Looked up from germline, CDR1 is SQVTM and CDR2 is ANQGSEA. V shed 7 bases and J shed 7 bases, with 17 bases lying between them. CDR3 length equals 12 residues. This clone was recorded a few times. No antigen is known for it. The chain links TRBV29-1 to TRBJ2-7; TRBD2 is a possible D gene (5 bases). The source of this sequence is a human donor with chronic lymphocytic leukemia. The sample consisted of PBMCs, taken at disease progression, from a patient treated with ibrutinib. CDR3 residues: CSAWVYSGEQYF. The DNA for the CDR3 is TGCAGCGCTTGGGTGTATTCGGGAGAGCAGTACTTC.